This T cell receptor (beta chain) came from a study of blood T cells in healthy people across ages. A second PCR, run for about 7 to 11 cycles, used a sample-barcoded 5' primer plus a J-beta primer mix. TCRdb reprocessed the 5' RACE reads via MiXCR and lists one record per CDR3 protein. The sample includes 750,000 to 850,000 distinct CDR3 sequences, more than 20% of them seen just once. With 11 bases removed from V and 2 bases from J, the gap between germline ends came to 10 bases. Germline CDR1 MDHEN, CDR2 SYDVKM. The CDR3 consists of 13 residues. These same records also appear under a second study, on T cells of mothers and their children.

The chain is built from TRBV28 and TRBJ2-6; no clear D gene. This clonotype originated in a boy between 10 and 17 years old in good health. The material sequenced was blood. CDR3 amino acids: CAYRPAGANVLTF. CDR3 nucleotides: TGTGCCTACCGTCCGGCTGGGGCCAACGTCCTGACTTTC.